One TCR beta chain is described in this entry. The clone's antigen remains unknown. No quality values exist for individual bases; no much larger clone is one base distant. This sample stems from a study of blood T cell repertoires in COVID-19 (dated by TCRdb to 2018 to 2021). Study-wide context: Samples covering the acute and convalescent phases of COVID-19 were provided by collaborators in the United States, Italy and Spain. The prospective study material was composed of cDNA or gDNA derived from T cells, B-cell-depleted T cells, or PBMCs. The dataset comprised deeply sampled blood TCRbeta repertoires from subjects exposed to, actively infected with, or recovered from COVID-19. The repertoires were released in a freely available public database meant as a resource for research on the immune response to SARS-CoV-2. The samples were drawn from the first 160 participants of the ongoing ImmuneRACE study and from 1,254 subjects provided by 6 global collaborators. A de-identified subject ID, COVID-19 status, age in years and sex were almost always included in the sample metadata. Where HLA class I and class II types were available, the types were taken from metadata supplied by the sample provider, not from assay-based typing.

Each collaborating institution followed its own protocols to collect whole blood in K2EDTA tubes. Collaborator samples were shipped for TCRbeta analysis as frozen whole blood, isolated PBMCs, or DNA extracted from either sample type. TCRbeta CDR3 regions were amplified from genomic DNA by means of the immunoSEQ Assay, a bias-controlled multiplex PCR. From the authors' description of their analysis: The number of nucleated cells in each sample was estimated from the amplification of reference gene primers within the assay. To quantify the absolute abundance of each unique TCRbeta CDR3 rearrangement, sequence reads were collapsed and filtered. For each sample, productive Simpson clonality was calculated by taking the square root of Simpson's diversity index across productive rearrangements. TCRdb re-hosts the immuneACCESS table, in-frame sequences only. Its copies lack some clones; in the studies checked, an unresolved V gene accounts for under half of them, and the cause for the rest is not known. V and J calls and clone size are those listed in that table; D and trimming were worked out from the DNA. Across this sample there are some 170,000 clones, with around 80% seen only once. The ten largest clones add up to about 10% of the sample.

Results the study describes overall, beyond this receptor: Clinical and demographic metadata were provided uncurated, with the amount varying by source and participant.

Sequenced sample: peripheral blood. The receptor was isolated from a woman aged 80 or over with active or convalescent COVID-19.

The CDR3 corresponds to CASSLQGEAFF. The nucleotides read TGTGCCAGCAGCCTGCAGGGGGAAGCTTTCTTT. The sequence is built from TRBV6-5 and TRBJ1-1; TRBD1 could be the D gene, as 6 bases match. According to the germline V gene, CDR1 reads MNHEY and CDR2 reads SVGAGI. V loses 6 bases, J loses 8 bases, and the germline ends lie 10 bases apart. From its cysteine to its phenylalanine, the CDR3 spans 11 amino acids. CDR3 DNA is the only sequence kept; it has 33 bases, read in frame from the first base.